The present entry profiles one T cell receptor beta chain with its context. The antigen remains unidentified. Germline values: CDR1 SNHLY, CDR2 FYNNEI. The CDR3 loop spans 14 amino acids. The V gene end was trimmed by 6 bases and the J gene end by 3 bases; junction bases not matched to a gene: 2. With the Oncomine TCR Beta short-read assay, DNA from cultured CD4+ T cells was sequenced. A single record per CDR3 protein comes from TCRdb applying MiXCR to the PCR reads. The sample yields approximately 9,000 distinct CDR3 sequences, 66% seen once. The sample comes from a study of vaccination and CD4 T cells after COVID-19. In the study overall: Convalescent persons amounted to six males plus four females, two of whom were Hispanic.

Treatment: roughly 10-day PBMC culture with coronavirus spike peptide pools or control peptides (ViraFEST assay). The sample consisted of CD4+ T cells from blood, cultured in vitro. The TCR originated in a human donor who had recovered from COVID-19. The chain employs TRBV2 and TRBJ2-1, with 10 bases that match TRBD2. The CDR3 bases are TGTGCCAGCAGCCGACTAGCGGGCTACAATGAGCAGTTCTTC. It codes for CASSRLAGYNEQFF.